These T cell receptor beta chains were read from a single sample in a study of T cell changes during pregnancy in multiple sclerosis. Some clones are missing from TCRdb's copy, which holds only in-frame ones; the method was immunoSEQ multiplex PCR. The sample comprises about 68,000 clones, about 91% of which are singletons, and more than 1.1% rests with the top ten. The sample in question was peripheral blood, obtained in the second trimester of pregnancy. The receptor set was obtained from a female donor in good health, enrolled as a control in a pregnancy study. Each CDR3 is given with its conserved first and last residue. The order of the fields is D gene, J gene, clone size, V gene, CDR3 DNA, CDR3 protein. D genes are given only for firm matches. The size field is filled for only some rows; it gives once, few, many or a size class.

>NA|TRBJ2-7|NA|TRBV7-9
TGTGCCAGCAGCCCCAGTCGGGGGGCAGTCTACGAGCAGTACTTC
CASSPSRGAVYEQYF
>TRBD2|TRBJ2-1|NA|TRBV19
TGTGCCAGTAGTATAGGGGGCGGGAGAGAATGGGATGAGCAGTTCTTC
CASSIGGGREWDEQFF
>NA|TRBJ2-1|NA|TRBV19
TGTGCCAGTAGAATCACATCAGCGGATGAGCAGTTCTTC
CASRITSADEQFF
>NA|TRBJ1-2|NA|TRBV27
TGTGCCAGCAGTTTTAGGGGGTCCCGGGGCTACACCTTC
CASSFRGSRGYTF
>NA|TRBJ2-7|NA|TRBV5-1
TGCGCCAGCAGCGTCGGGATACACTACGAGCAGTACTTC
CASSVGIHYEQYF
>NA|TRBJ2-1|NA|TRBV6-5
TGTGCCAGCAGTCTTCAGGGCCCCCTTTACAATGAGCAGTTCTTC
CASSLQGPLYNEQFF
>NA|TRBJ1-1|NA|TRBV6-5
TGTGCCAGCAGCCCGGACAGCTTGAACACTGAAGCTTTCTTT
CASSPDSLNTEAFF
>NA|TRBJ1-5|NA|TRBV19
TGTGCCAGTAGTATAGTGAGAGGAGGGTTAGGGAATCAGCCCCAGCATTTT
CASSIVRGGLGNQPQHF
>NA|TRBJ1-5|NA|TRBV6-1
TGTGCCAGCAGTGAGGCACACAACAGGGTGAGTCAGCCCCAGCATTTT
CASSEAHNRVSQPQHF
>NA|TRBJ1-1|NA|TRBV7-6
TGTGCCAGCAGCCTTGGACAGAACACTGAAGCTTTCTTT
CASSLGQNTEAFF
>TRBD1|TRBJ1-3|NA|TRBV23-1
TGCGCCAGCAGTCAATTTACTCCGGGACAGGGAGAATACACCATATATTTT
CASSQFTPGQGEYTIYF
>NA|TRBJ2-7|once|TRBV4-3
TGCGCCAGCAGCCAAGAAAACCCAGGCTACGAGCAGTACTTC
CASSQENPGYEQYF
>TRBD1|TRBJ1-5|NA|TRBV6-1
TGTGCCAGCAGTGGTTCCTGGGGACAGGGAAGGGAGCCCCAGCATTTT
CASSGSWGQGREPQHF
>NA|TRBJ2-7|NA|TRBV19
TGTGCCAGTAGTATCGGTACAGGGTCCGAGCAGTACTTC
CASSIGTGSEQYF
>TRBD1|TRBJ2-7|few|TRBV28
TGTGCCAGCAGTTCCCCCGGGACAGGGGTGGGCGAGCAGTACTTC
CASSSPGTGVGEQYF
>TRBD2|TRBJ2-1|once|TRBV9
TGTGCCAGCAGCGAGACTAGCGGGACGCACAATGAGCAGTTCTTC
CASSETSGTHNEQFF
>TRBD1|TRBJ1-4|NA|TRBV28
TGTGCCAGCAGGCTCTTATGGGACAGTAAAACCGAAAAACTGTTTTTT
CASRLLWDSKTEKLFF
>NA|TRBJ1-1|NA|TRBV5-4
TGTGCCAGCAGCTTGTGGCAGGGGACTGAAGCTTTCTTT
CASSLWQGTEAFF
>TRBD1|TRBJ1-2|NA|TRBV9
TGTGCCAGCAGCGAGGGGAAGGGACAGGCTCAGGATGGCTACACCTTC
CASSEGKGQAQDGYTF
>NA|TRBJ1-1|NA|TRBV27
TGTGCCAGCAGTTTGTCACGAGGTGCTGCGAACACTGAAGCTTTCTTT
CASSLSRGAANTEAFF
>TRBD1|TRBJ2-5|NA|TRBV11-2
TGTGCCAGCAGCTTGAGTACGAGACTCGGACAGGGGGGAGAGACCCAGTACTTC
CASSLSTRLGQGGETQYF
>TRBD2|TRBJ2-3|NA|TRBV28
TGTGCCAGCAGTCGAACCTCTGGGCGGGAGCTTGATACGCAGTATTTT
CASSRTSGRELDTQYF
>TRBD1|TRBJ2-7|NA|TRBV7-9
TGTGCCAGCAGCGCGGATAGGACAGGTGGGGGCCACGAGCAGTACTTC
CASSADRTGGGHEQYF
>TRBD2|TRBJ2-7|NA|TRBV18
TGTGCCAGCTCACGCGGACTAGCGGGAGACAACGAGCAGTACTTC
CASSRGLAGDNEQYF
>TRBD2|TRBJ2-3|NA|TRBV28
TGTGCCAGCAATCTACTAGCGACTAGCACAGATACGCAGTATTTT
CASNLLATSTDTQYF
>TRBD2|TRBJ2-2|NA|TRBV19
TGTGCCAGTAGTTGGACTAGCGGTCGAACGAACACCGGGGAGCTGTTTTTT
CASSWTSGRTNTGELFF
>NA|TRBJ2-1|NA|TRBV27
TGTGCCAGCAGAACGTGGAGATCCTACAATGAGCAGTTCTTC
CASRTWRSYNEQFF
>NA|TRBJ2-3|NA|TRBV7-6
TGTGCCAGCAGCTTACTAGTCGCAGATACGCAGTATTTT
CASSLLVADTQYF
>NA|TRBJ2-2|NA|TRBV28
TGTGCCAGCAGTTTACGGTTTACCGGGGAGCTGTTTTTT
CASSLRFTGELFF
>NA|TRBJ2-3|NA|TRBV6-5
TGTGCCAGCAGAGTTGGACTGAACACAGATACGCAGTATTTT
CASRVGLNTDTQYF
>NA|TRBJ2-2|NA|TRBV6-6
TGTGCCAGCAGTTACCAGACGAACACCGGGGAGCTGTTTTTT
CASSYQTNTGELFF
>NA|TRBJ1-1|few|TRBV9
TGTGCCAGCAGCGTAGGTCAGAATGAAGCTTTCTTT
CASSVGQNEAFF
>NA|TRBJ2-3|NA|TRBV4-1
TGCGCCAGCAGCCAAGTTATAGATACGCAGTATTTT
CASSQVIDTQYF
>NA|TRBJ2-5|NA|TRBV6-6
TGTGCCAGCAGTTACTCCCCACAGGGTGAGACCCAGTACTTC
CASSYSPQGETQYF
>TRBD1|TRBJ2-2|NA|TRBV19
TGTGCCAGTAGTAAGGGACAGGGGTTCCCCGGGGAGCTGTTTTTT
CASSKGQGFPGELFF
>NA|TRBJ1-1|once|TRBV10-3
TGTGCCATCAGTGAGTCGATGGACAGCCATGGGGAAGCTTTCTTT
CAISESMDSHGEAFF
>TRBD2|TRBJ2-3|NA|TRBV5-1
TGCGCCAGCAGCTTGGATCCCGGGGGGGCGGAGTATTTT
CASSLDPGGAEYF
>NA|TRBJ2-3|NA|TRBV9
TGTGCCAGCAGCGTAGACGTAGCTAGCACAGATACGCAGTATTTT
CASSVDVASTDTQYF
>NA|TRBJ1-2|NA|TRBV7-6
TGTGCCAGCAGCCCCGAGGGGGGGGACTATGGCTACACCTTC
CASSPEGGDYGYTF
>TRBD2|TRBJ2-5|once|TRBV11-2
TGTGCCAGCAGCCCCTTGGAGCGGGGGTACCAAGAGACCCAGTACTTC
CASSPLERGYQETQYF
>TRBD1|TRBJ2-2|NA|TRBV7-3
TGTGCCAGCAGCTTAGACCCGGCCGGGACAGGGGGCACCGGGGAGCTGTTTTTT
CASSLDPAGTGGTGELFF
>TRBD1|TRBJ1-2|NA|TRBV7-8
TGTGCCAGCACCCCCGTGACAGGGGCTTCCTATGGCTACACCTTC
CASTPVTGASYGYTF
>TRBD2|TRBJ2-2|NA|TRBV5-4
TGTGCCAGCAGCTTGGCCAGCGGGGGGAACACCGGGGAGCTGTTTTTT
CASSLASGGNTGELFF